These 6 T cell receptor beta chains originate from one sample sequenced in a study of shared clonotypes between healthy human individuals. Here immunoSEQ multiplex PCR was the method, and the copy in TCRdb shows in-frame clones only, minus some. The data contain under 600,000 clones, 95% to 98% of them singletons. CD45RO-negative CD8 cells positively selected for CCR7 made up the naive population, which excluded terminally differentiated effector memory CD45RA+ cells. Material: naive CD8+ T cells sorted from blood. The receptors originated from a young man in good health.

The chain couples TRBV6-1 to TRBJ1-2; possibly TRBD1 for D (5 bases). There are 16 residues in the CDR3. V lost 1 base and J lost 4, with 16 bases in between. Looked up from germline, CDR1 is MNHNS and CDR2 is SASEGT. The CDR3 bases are TGTGCCAGCAGTGAAGATGGGGCAGTGAGGTCCTATGGCTACACCTTC. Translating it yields CASSEDGAVRSYGYTF.

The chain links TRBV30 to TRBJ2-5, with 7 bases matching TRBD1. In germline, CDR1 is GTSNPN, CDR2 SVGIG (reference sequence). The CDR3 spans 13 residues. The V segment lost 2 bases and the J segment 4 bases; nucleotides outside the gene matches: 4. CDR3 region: CAWSTGVGETQYF. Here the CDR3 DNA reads TGTGCCTGGAGTACAGGGGTGGGAGAGACCCAGTACTTC.

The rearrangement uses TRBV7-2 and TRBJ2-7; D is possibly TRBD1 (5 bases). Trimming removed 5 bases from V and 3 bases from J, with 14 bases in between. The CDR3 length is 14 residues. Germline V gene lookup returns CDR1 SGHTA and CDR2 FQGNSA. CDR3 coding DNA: TGTGCCAGCAGCACGTACCAGGGAATCTACGAGCAGTACTTC. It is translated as CASSTYQGIYEQYF.

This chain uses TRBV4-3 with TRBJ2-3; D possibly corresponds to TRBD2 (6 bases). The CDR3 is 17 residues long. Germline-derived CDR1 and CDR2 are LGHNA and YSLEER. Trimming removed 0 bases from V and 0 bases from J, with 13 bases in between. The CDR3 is CASSQDSGRGSTDTQYF. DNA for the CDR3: TGCGCCAGCAGCCAAGATTCGGGACGGGGGAGCACAGATACGCAGTATTTT.

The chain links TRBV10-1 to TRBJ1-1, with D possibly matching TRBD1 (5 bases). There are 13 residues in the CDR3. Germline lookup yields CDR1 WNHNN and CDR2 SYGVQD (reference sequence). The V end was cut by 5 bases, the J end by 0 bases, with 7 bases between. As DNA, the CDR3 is TGCGCCAGCAGTATGACAGTGAACACTGAAGCTTTCTTT. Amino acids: CASSMTVNTEAFF.

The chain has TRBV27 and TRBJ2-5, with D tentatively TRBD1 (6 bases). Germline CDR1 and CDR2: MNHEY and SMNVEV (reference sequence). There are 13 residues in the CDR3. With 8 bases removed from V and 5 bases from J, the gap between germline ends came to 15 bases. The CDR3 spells CASRGQGKETQYF. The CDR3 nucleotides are TGTGCCAGCCGAGGTCAGGGGAAGGAGACCCAGTACTTC.